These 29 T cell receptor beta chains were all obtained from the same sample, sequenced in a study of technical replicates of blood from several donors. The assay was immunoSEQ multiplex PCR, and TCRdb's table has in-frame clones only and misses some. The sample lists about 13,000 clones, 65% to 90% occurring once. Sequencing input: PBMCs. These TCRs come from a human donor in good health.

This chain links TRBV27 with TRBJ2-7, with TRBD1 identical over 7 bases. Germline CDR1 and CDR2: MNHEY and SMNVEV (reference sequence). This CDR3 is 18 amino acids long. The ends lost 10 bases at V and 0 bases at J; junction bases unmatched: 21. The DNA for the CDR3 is TGTGCCACTCCTACCGGGACAGACGGACTTCCCTCCTCCTACGAGCAGTACTTC. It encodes CATPTGTDGLPSSYEQYF.

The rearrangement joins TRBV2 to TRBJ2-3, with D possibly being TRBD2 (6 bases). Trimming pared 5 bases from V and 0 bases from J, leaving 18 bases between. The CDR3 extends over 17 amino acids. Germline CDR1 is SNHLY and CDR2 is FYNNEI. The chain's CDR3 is CASSLAGDSYSTDTQYF. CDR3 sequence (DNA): TGTGCCAGCAGTTTAGCCGGGGACTCCTATAGCACAGATACGCAGTATTTT. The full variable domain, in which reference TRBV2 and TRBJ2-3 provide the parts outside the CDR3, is EPEVTQTPSHQVTQMGQEVILRCVPISNHLYFYWYRQILGQKVEFLVSFYNNEISEKSEIFDDQFSVERPDGSNFTLKIRSTKLEDSAMYFCASSLAGDSYSTDTQYFGPGTRLTVL.

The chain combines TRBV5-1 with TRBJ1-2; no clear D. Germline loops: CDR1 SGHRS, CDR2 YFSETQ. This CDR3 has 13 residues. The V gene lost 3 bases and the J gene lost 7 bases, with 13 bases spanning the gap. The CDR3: CASSSTRTSGYTF. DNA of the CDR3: TGCGCCAGCAGCTCGACCCGTACTAGTGGCTACACCTTC.

CDR3 sequence: CASSLAGWSGELFF. Written as DNA, the CDR3 is TGTGCCAGCAGCTTAGCAGGGTGGAGCGGGGAGCTGTTTTTT. The chain links TRBV11-2 to TRBJ2-2; D is possibly TRBD1 (5 bases). Deletions cut 1 base from V and 7 bases from J, with 10 bases between. The germline V gene encodes CDR1 SGHAT and CDR2 FQNNGV. The CDR3 is 14 residues long.

The CDR3 here is CASSLRASGSSYNEQFF. As DNA, the CDR3 is TGTGCCAGCAGTTTAAGGGCTAGCGGGAGCTCCTACAATGAGCAGTTCTTC. The chain couples TRBV27 to TRBJ2-1; 10 bases line up with TRBD2. Unmatched junction bases numbered 4, after V lost 2 bases and J lost 0 bases. The CDR3 totals 17 residues. The germline V gene encodes CDR1 MNHEY and CDR2 SMNVEV (reference sequence).

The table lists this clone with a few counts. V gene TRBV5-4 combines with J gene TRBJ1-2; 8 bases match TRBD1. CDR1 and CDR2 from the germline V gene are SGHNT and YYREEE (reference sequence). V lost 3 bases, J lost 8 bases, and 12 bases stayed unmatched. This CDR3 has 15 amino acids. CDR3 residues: CASSSPLGTGKGYTF. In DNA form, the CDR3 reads TGTGCCAGCAGCTCCCCGCTGGGGACAGGAAAAGGCTACACCTTC.

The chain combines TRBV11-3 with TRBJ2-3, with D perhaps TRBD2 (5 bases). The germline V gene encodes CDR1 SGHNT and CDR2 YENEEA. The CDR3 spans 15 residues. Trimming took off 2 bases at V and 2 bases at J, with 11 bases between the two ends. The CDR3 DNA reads TGTGCCAGCAGCTTACGTGAGGGTATCACAGATACGCAGTATTTT. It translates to CASSLREGITDTQYF.

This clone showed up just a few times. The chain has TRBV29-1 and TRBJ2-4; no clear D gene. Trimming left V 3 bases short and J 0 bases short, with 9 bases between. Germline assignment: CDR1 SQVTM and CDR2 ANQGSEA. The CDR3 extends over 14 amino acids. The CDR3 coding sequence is TGCAGCGTTGAGGTGCGCGGAGCCAAAAACATTCAGTACTTC. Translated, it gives CSVEVRGAKNIQYF.

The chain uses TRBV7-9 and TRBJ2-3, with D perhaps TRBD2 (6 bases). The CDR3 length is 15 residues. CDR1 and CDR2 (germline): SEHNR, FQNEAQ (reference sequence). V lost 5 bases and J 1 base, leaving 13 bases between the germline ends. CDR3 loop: CASSRGTTGTDTQYF. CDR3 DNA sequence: TGTGCCAGCAGCCGCGGGACCACAGGCACAGATACGCAGTATTTT.

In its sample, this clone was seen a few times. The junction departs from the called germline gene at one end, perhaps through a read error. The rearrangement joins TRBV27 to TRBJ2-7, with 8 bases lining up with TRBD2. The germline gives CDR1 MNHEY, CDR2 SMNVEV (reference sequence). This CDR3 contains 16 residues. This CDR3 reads CASSVSGGAGLNEQYF. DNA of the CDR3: TGTGCCAGCAGTGTATCGGGAGGGGCGGGCCTGAACGAGCAGTACTTC.

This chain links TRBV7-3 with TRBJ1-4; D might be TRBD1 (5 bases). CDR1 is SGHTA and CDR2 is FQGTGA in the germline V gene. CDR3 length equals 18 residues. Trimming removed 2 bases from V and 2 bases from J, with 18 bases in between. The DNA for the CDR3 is TGTGCCAGCAGCTTACGCGGCAGGGCGGATTCGACTAATGAAAAACTGTTTTTT. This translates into CASSLRGRADSTNEKLFF. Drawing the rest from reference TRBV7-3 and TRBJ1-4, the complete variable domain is GAGVSQTPSNKVTEKGKYVELRCDPISGHTALYWYRQSLGQGPEFLIYFQGTGAADDSGLPNDRFFAVRPEGSVSTLKIQRTERGDSAVYLCASSLRGRADSTNEKLFFGSGTQLSVL.

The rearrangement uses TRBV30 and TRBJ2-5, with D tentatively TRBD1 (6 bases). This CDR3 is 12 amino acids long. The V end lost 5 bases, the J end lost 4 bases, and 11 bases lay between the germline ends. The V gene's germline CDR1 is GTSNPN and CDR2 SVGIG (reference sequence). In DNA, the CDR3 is TGTGCCTGGGAGACAGGAGGAGAGACCCAGTACTTC. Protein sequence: CAWETGGETQYF.

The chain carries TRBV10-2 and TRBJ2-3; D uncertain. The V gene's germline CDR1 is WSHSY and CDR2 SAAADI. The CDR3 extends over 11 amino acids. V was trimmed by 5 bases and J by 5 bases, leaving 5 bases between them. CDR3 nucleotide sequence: TGCGCCAGCAGTCGAGGAGATACGCAGTATTTT. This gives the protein CASSRGDTQYF.

Here the CDR3 reads CASSPGGRNEQFF. The CDR3 bases are TGTGCCAGCAGCCCGGGAGGGAGGAATGAGCAGTTCTTC. The V and J genes are TRBV11-1 and TRBJ2-1; 8 bases fit TRBD2. The CDR3 is 13 residues long. Trimming at V came to 5 bases and at J to 7 bases, leaving 4 bases not matched to a gene. Per the germline V gene, CDR1 is SGHAT and CDR2 is FQDESV (reference sequence).

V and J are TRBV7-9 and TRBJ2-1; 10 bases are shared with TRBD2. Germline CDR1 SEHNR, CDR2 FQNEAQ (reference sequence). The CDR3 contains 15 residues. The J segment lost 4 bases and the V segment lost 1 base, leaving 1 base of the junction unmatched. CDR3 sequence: CASSLGTSGYNEQFF. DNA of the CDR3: TGTGCCAGCAGCTTAGGGACTAGCGGATACAATGAGCAGTTCTTC.

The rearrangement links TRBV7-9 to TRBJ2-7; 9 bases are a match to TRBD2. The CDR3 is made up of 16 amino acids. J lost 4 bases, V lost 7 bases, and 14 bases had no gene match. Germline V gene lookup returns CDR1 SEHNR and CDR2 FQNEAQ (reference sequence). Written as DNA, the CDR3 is TGTGCCAGCACCCATCGGGAGCTAGCGGGACGATACGAGCAGTACTTC. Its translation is CASTHRELAGRYEQYF.

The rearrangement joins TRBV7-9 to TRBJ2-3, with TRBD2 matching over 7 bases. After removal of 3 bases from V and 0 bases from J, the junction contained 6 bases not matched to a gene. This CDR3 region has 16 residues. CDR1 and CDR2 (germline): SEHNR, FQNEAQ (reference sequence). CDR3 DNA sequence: TGTGCCAGCAGCTTCCCTAGCGGCTCTAGCACAGATACGCAGTATTTT. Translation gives CASSFPSGSSTDTQYF. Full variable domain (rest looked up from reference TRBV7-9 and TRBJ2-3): DTGVSQNPRHKITKRGQNVTFRCDPISEHNRLYWYRQTLGQGPEFLTYFQNEAQLEKSRLLSDRFSAERPKGSFSTLEIQRTEQGDSAMYLCASSFPSGSSTDTQYFGPGTRLTVL.

The CDR3 DNA is TGTGCCAGCAGTTACGGACAGGGATCCGTTGAGCAGTACTTC. Its translation: CASSYGQGSVEQYF. The rearrangement uses TRBV6-5 and TRBJ2-7; TRBD1 matches 8 bases. The length of the CDR3 is 14 residues. J was trimmed by 7 bases and V by 2 bases; bases with no gene match: 7. Germline CDR1 MNHEY, CDR2 SVGAGI.

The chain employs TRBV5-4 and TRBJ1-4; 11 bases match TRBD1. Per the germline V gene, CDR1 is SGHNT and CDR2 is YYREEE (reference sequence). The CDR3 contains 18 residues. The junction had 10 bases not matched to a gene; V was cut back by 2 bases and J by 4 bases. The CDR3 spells CASSFGQGALGGNEKLFF. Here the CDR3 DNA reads TGTGCCAGCAGCTTTGGACAGGGGGCTCTTGGTGGTAATGAAAAACTGTTTTTT.

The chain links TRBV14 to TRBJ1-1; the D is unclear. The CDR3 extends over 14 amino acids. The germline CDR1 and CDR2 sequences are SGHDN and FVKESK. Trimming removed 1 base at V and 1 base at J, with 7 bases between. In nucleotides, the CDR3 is TGTGCCAGCAGCCAAGGAAACTGGAACACTGAAGCTTTCTTT. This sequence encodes CASSQGNWNTEAFF. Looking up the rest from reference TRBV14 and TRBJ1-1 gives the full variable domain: EAGVTQFPSHSVIEKGQTVTLRCDPISGHDNLYWYRRVMGKEIKFLLHFVKESKQDESGMPNNRFLAERTGGTYSTLKVQPAELEDSGVYFCASSQGNWNTEAFFGQGTRLTVV.

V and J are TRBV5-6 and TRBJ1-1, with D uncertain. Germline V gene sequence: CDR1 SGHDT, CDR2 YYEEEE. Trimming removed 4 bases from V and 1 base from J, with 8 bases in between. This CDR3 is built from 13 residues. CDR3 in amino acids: CASSLSPNTEAFF. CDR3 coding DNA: TGTGCCAGCAGCCTATCACCGAACACTGAAGCTTTCTTT.

Here the CDR3 DNA reads TGTGCCAGCGCACTTCAGGGAGGGCCCGCCGGGGAGCTGTTTTTT. The encoded protein is CASALQGGPAGELFF. V gene TRBV5-6 combines with J gene TRBJ2-2; TRBD2 agrees at 7 bases. V shed 7 bases and J 6 bases; nucleotides not matched to a gene: 12. There are 15 residues in the CDR3. Germline CDR1 and CDR2: SGHDT and YYEEEE.

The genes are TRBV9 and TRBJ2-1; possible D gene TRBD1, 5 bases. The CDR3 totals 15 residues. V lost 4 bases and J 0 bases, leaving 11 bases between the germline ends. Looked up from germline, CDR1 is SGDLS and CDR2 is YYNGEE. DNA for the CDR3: TGTGCCAGCAGCTCCCGACAGTTCTCCTACAATGAGCAGTTCTTC. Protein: CASSSRQFSYNEQFF.

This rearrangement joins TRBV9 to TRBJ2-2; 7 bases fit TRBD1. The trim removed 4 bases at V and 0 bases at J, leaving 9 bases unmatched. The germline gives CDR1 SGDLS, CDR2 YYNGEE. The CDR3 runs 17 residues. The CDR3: CASSPRGDSSNTGELFF. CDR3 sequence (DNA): TGTGCCAGCAGCCCTCGAGGGGACAGTTCGAACACCGGGGAGCTGTTTTTT.

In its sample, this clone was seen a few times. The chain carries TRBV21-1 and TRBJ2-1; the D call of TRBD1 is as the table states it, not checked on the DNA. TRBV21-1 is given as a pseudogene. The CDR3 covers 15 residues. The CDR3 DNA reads TGTGCCAGCAGCCTTGGGGGCCACACCTACAATGAGCAGTTCTTC. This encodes CASSLGGHTYNEQFF.

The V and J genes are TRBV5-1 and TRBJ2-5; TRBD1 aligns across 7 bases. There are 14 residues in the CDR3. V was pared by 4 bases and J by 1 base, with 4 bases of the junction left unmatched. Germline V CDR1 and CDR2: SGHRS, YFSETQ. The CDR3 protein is CASSPGQLQETQYF. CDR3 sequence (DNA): TGCGCCAGCAGCCCGGGACAGCTCCAAGAGACCCAGTACTTC.

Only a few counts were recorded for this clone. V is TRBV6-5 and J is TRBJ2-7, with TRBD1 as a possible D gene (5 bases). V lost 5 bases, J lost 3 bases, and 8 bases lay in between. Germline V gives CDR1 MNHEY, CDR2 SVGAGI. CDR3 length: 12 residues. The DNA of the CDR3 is TGTGCCAGCAGTCTTCAGGGCTACGAGCAGTACTTC. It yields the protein CASSLQGYEQYF.

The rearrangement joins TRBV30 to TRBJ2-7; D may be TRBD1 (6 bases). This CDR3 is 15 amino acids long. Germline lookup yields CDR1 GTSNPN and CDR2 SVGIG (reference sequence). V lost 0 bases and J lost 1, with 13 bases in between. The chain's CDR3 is CAWSVVGTLSYEQYF. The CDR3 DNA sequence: TGTGCCTGGAGTGTGGTTGGGACACTATCCTACGAGCAGTACTTC.

The CDR3 bases are TGTGCCAGCTCCATCGGGGGGAAAGGCTCCTACGAGCAGTACTTC. Its translation: CASSIGGKGSYEQYF. The chain recombines TRBV18 with TRBJ2-7; TRBD2 agrees at 7 bases. CDR1 is KGHSH and CDR2 is LQKENI in the germline V gene. This CDR3 comprises 15 residues. The V gene end was trimmed by 6 bases and the J gene end by 0 bases; junction bases not matched to a gene: 8.